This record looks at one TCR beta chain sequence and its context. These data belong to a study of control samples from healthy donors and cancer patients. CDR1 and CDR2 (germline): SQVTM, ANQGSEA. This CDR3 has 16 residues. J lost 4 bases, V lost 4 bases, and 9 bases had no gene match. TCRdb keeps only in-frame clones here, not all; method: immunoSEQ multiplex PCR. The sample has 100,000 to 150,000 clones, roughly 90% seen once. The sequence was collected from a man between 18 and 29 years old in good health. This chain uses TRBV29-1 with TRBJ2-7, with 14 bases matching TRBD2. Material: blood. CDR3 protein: CSVVGTSGRAVYEQYF. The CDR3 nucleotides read TGCAGCGTTGTTGGGACTAGCGGGAGAGCTGTGTACGAGCAGTACTTC.